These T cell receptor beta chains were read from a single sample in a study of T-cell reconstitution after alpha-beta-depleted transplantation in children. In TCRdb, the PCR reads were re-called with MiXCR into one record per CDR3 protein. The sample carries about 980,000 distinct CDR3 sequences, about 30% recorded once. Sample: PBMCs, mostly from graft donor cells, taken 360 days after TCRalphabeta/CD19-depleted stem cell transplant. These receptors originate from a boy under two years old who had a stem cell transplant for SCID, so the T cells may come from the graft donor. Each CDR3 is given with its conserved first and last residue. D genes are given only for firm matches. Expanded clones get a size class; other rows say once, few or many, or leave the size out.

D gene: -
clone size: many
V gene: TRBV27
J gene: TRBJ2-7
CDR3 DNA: TGTGCCAGCAGTTTATCAGGCAGGGCTGCCTACGAGCAGTACTTC
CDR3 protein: CASSLSGRAAYEQYF

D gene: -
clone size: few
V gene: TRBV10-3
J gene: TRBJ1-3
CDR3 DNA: TGTGCCACCAGTACTGGGCAGGGCAACGGAAACACCATATATTTT
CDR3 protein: CATSTGQGNGNTIYF

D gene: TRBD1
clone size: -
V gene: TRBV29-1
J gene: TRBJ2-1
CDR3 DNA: TGCAGCGTTGAAGGGAAGGGACAGGTCGCTTATCGCTCCTACAATGAGCAGTTCTTC
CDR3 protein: CSVEGKGQVAYRSYNEQFF

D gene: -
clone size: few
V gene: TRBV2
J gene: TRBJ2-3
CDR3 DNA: TGTGCCAGCTCGGCGGGGTTCCCAGATACGCAGTATTTT
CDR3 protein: CASSAGFPDTQYF

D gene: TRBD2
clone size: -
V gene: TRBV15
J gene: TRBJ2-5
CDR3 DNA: TGTGCCACCAGCAACGGCGGGGGAGAGACCCAGTACTTC
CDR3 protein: CATSNGGGETQYF

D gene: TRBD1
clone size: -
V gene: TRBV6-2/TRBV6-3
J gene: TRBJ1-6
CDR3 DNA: TGTGCCAGCAATGACAGGGTCCATTCACCCCTCCACTTT
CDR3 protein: CASNDRVHSPLHF

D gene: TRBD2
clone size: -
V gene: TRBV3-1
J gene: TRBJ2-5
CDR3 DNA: TGTGCCAGCAGCCACCGGACTAGCGGGGGAGGAACCCAGTACTTC
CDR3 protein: CASSHRTSGGGTQYF

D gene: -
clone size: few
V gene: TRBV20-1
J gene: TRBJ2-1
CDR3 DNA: TGCAGTGCCCTTAGGTGGGACTTCCCCCAATACAATGAGCAGTTCTTC
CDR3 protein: CSALRWDFPQYNEQFF

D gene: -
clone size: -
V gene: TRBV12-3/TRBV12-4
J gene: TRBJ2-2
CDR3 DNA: TGTGCCAGCAGCTCGGCAGGGAACACCGGGGAGCTGTTTTTT
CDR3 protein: CASSSAGNTGELFF

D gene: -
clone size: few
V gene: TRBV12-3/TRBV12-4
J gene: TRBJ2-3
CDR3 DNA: TGTGCCAGCAGTTTAAGGGGGAGGGGGAAGGATACGCAGTATTTT
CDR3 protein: CASSLRGRGKDTQYF

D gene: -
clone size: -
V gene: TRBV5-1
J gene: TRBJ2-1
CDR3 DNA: TGCGCCAGCAGCTTGGGGCAGGGGTCATATAAAAGCTCCTACAATGAGCAGTTCTTC
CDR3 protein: CASSLGQGSYKSSYNEQFF

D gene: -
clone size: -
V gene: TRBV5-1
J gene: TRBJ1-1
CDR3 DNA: TGCGCCAGCAGCTCTACCGACAGAAACACTGAAGCTTTCTTT
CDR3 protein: CASSSTDRNTEAFF

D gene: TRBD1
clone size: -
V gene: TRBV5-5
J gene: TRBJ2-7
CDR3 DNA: TGTGCCAGCAGCTTAACCGGGACAGGGGGAGGAGAGCAGTACTTC
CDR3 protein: CASSLTGTGGGEQYF

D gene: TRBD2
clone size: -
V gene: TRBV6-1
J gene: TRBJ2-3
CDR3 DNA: TGTGCCAGCGGCGGGAGGGCAGAACCGCAAGATACGCAGTATTTT
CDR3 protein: CASGGRAEPQDTQYF

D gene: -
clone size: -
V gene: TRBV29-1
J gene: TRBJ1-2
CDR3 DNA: TGCAGCGTTGATACGTGGGGAGTTCCCAACTATGGCTACACCTTC
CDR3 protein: CSVDTWGVPNYGYTF

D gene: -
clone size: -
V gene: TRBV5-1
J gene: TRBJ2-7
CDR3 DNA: TGCGCCAGCAGCTTCCGACTGCAGGGTAGGAGCTCCTACGAGCAGTACTTC
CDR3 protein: CASSFRLQGRSSYEQYF

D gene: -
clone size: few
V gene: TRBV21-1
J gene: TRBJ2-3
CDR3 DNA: TGTGCCAGCAGCAAAGGGAAAAGGCTAGCGGGGGCCGAGGGTACGCAGTATTTT
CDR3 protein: CASSKGKRLAGAEGTQYF

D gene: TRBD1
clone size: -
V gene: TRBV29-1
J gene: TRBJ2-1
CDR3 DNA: TGCAGCGTGGGACAGGGAAGATCTCGCGAGCAGTTCTTC
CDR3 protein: CSVGQGRSREQFF

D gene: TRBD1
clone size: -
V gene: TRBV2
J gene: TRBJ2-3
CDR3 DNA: TGTGCCAGCAGTTTTGGACAGGGCCAATCGGGGGATACGCAGTATTTT
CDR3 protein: CASSFGQGQSGDTQYF

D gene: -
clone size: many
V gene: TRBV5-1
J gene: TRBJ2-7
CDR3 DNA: TGTGCCAGCAGTTTAAGGCAGGGGTACGAGCAGTACTTC
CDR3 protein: CASSLRQGYEQYF

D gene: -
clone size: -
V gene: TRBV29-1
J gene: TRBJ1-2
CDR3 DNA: TGCAGCGTTCCCACTCAGGGGATAGCTAACTATGGCTACACCTTC
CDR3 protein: CSVPTQGIANYGYTF

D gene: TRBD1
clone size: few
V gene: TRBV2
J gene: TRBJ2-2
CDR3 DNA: TGTGCCAGCAGCGGGACAGGGTTTAACACCGGGGAGCTGTTTTTT
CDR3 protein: CASSGTGFNTGELFF

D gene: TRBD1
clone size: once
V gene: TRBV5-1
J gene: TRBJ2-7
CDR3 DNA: TGCGCCAGCAGCGACTTCCGGGACAGGGGGTCCTACGAGCAGTACTTC
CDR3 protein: CASSDFRDRGSYEQYF

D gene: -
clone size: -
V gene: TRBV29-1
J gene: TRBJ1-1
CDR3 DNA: TGCAGCGTTGAAAACGGGGGATCGACTGAAGCTTTCTTT
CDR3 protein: CSVENGGSTEAFF

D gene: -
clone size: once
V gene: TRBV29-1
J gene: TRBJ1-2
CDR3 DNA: TGCAGCGTTGCGGCAGGGTATGGCTATGGCTACACCTTC
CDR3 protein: CSVAAGYGYGYTF

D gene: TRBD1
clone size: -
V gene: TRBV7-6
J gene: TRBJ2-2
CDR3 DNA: TGTGCCAGCAGCTCTATAACCGGGACAGCTAGGACCGGGGAGCTGTTTTTT
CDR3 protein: CASSSITGTARTGELFF

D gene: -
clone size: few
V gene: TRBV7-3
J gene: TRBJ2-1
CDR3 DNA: TGTGCCAGCAGCTTATTGCTGTCCGTGGGATACAATGAGCAGTTCTTC
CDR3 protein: CASSLLLSVGYNEQFF